Listed here are 32 T cell receptor beta chains from one sample, sequenced in a study of cytomegalovirus exposure and HLA in healthy donors. PCR amplification relied on 60 Vbeta primers (plus 13 Jbeta primers). The method was immunoSEQ multiplex PCR; TCRdb's version includes in-frame clones alone and lacks a portion of them. Its clone listing holds around 70,000 clones. The sequencing sample was made of PBMCs. The source of these receptors is a female donor in good health and CMV-seropositive.

The CDR3, as DNA: TGTGCCAGCACCGGGACAGAGTACGGCACTGAAGCTTTCTTT. This translates into CASTGTEYGTEAFF. The genes are TRBV2 and TRBJ1-1; TRBD1 matches at 7 bases. The CDR3 contains 14 residues. J was trimmed by 4 bases and V by 7 bases; bases with no gene match: 9. The germline gives CDR1 SNHLY, CDR2 FYNNEI.

The chain employs TRBV4-1 and TRBJ2-5; 11 bases agree with TRBD2. Germline trimming cut 7 bases from V and 4 bases from J; bases unmatched to any gene: 8. CDR3 size: 15 residues. Germline loops: CDR1 MGHRA, CDR2 YSYEKL. The CDR3 sequence: CASKPQLAGVETQYF. CDR3 nucleotide sequence: TGCGCCAGCAAGCCCCAACTAGCGGGGGTAGAGACCCAGTACTTC.

This chain uses TRBV28 with TRBJ2-3, with 7 bases lining up with TRBD2. V was pared by 2 bases and J by 1 base, with 3 bases of the junction left unmatched. Germline-derived CDR1 and CDR2 are MDHEN and SYDVKM. The CDR3 consists of 15 residues. For the CDR3, the DNA is TGTGCCAGCAGTTTAGGAGGGAGGGGCACAGATACGCAGTATTTT. Residues: CASSLGGRGTDTQYF.

For this clone: Its ends do not fully match the called genes, so a read error is possible. V usage is TRBV7-7 and J usage is TRBJ2-5, with 10 nucleotides matching TRBD2. CDR3 length: 15 amino acids. Germline V gives CDR1 SSHAT, CDR2 FNYEAQ (reference sequence). CDR3: CASSQLAGHQETQYF. CDR3 coding DNA: TGTGCTAGCAGCCAACTAGCGGGGCACCAAGAGACCCAGTACTTC.

The chain has TRBV7-8 and TRBJ1-1, with 8 bases that match TRBD1. V shed 3 bases and J 10 bases; nucleotides not matched to a gene: 7. CDR1 is SGHVS and CDR2 is FQNEAQ in the germline V gene. The CDR3 is 13 amino acids. The DNA for the CDR3 is TGTGCCAGCAGCTTCTCCACACAGGGGGTAGCTTTCTTT. It codes for CASSFSTQGVAFF.

The CDR3 loop is CASSQDAGFAGANVLTF. The CDR3 DNA reads TGCGCCAGCAGCCAAGATGCAGGGTTTGCTGGGGCCAACGTCCTGACTTTC. The chain is built from TRBV4-3 and TRBJ2-6, with D possibly TRBD1 on 5 matching bases. Germline lookup yields CDR1 LGHNA and CDR2 YSLEER. Between the trimmed V and J ends, which lost 0 bases and 2 bases, there was a span of 11 bases. There are 17 residues in the CDR3.

The rearrangement uses TRBV27 and TRBJ2-7; 8 bases agree with TRBD1. V lost 8 bases to trimming and J lost 7 bases; unmatched junction nucleotides: 10. Germline values: CDR1 MNHEY, CDR2 SMNVEV (reference sequence). This CDR3 comprises 13 residues. The CDR3 nucleotides read TGTGCCAGCCGAGGACAGGGTCTTAGTGAGCAGTACTTC. It codes for CASRGQGLSEQYF.

The J gene is TRBJ2-3, the V gene TRBV6-5; D possibly corresponds to TRBD2 (5 bases). Trimming removed 2 bases from V and 5 bases from J, with 14 bases in between. In germline, CDR1 is MNHEY, CDR2 SVGAGI. The CDR3 covers 15 residues. The DNA for the CDR3 is TGTGCCAGCAGTTACAACGTACTGGCGGGAGATACGCAGTATTTT. This codes for CASSYNVLAGDTQYF.

The V call is TRBV7-9, the J call TRBJ2-7; 8 positions agree with TRBD1. From germline, CDR1 is SEHNR and CDR2 FQNEAQ (reference sequence). There are 15 residues in the CDR3. Trimming cost V 1 base and J 4 bases; bases outside gene matches: 6. The DNA of the CDR3 is TGTGCCAGCAGCTTAGTGTTCGGGGACAGGTACGAGCAGTACTTC. Translated: CASSLVFGDRYEQYF.

The gene calls are TRBV13 and TRBJ2-3, with D maybe TRBD2 (6 bases). This CDR3 is 15 amino acids long. Trimming took 8 bases from V and 2 from J, leaving 17 bases between them. Per germline, CDR1 PRHDT and CDR2 FYEKMQ (reference sequence). CDR3 DNA sequence: TGTGCCAGCGGACTATTGGGGCGCCACACAGATACGCAGTATTTT. Its protein is CASGLLGRHTDTQYF. The full variable domain, in which reference TRBV13 and TRBJ2-3 provide the parts outside the CDR3, is AAGVIQSPRHLIKEKRETATLKCYPIPRHDTVYWYQQGPGQDPQFLISFYEKMQSDKGSIPDRFSAQQFSDYHSELNMSSLELGDSALYFCASGLLGRHTDTQYFGPGTRLTVL.

This chain links TRBV6-6 with TRBJ1-5; TRBD1 matches 7 bases. The CDR3 is 15 residues long. The V segment lost 5 bases and the J segment 5 bases; nucleotides outside the gene matches: 9. Germline V gene data show CDR1 as MNHNY and CDR2 as SVGAGI (reference sequence). The CDR3 reads CASSIQTGWYQPQHF. CDR3 in DNA: TGTGCCAGCAGTATCCAGACAGGGTGGTATCAGCCCCAGCATTTT.

The CDR3 DNA reads TGTGCCAGCAGCGTAGTTTTGACAGGGCACGGGTTTGGCTACACCTTC. Protein sequence: CASSVVLTGHGFGYTF. The chain links TRBV9 to TRBJ1-2; 7 nucleotides align to TRBD1. V was clipped by 0 bases and J by 7 bases; unmatched bases: 12. This CDR3 spans 16 amino acids. The V gene's germline CDR1 is SGDLS and CDR2 YYNGEE.

This clone shows up as medium-sized (0.01 to 0.1%) by frequency. This chain links TRBV9 with TRBJ2-7; unclear D gene. The V and J ends lost 3 bases and 1 base respectively, with 11 bases between them. The CDR3 is 14 amino acids. From germline, CDR1 is SGDLS and CDR2 YYNGEE. Here the CDR3 DNA reads TGTGCCAGCAGCGACTCAAGCGAATCCTACGAGCAGTACTTC. It encodes CASSDSSESYEQYF.

CDR3 DNA sequence: TGTGCCAGTACCGGACAGGGGACCCAGCCCCAGCATTTT. It is translated as CASTGQGTQPQHF. The rearrangement uses TRBV19 and TRBJ1-5, with 9 bases matching TRBD1. Per the germline V gene, CDR1 is LNHDA and CDR2 is SQIVND (reference sequence). Trimming cost V 7 bases and J 7 bases; bases outside gene matches: 5. The CDR3 runs 13 residues.

This chain links TRBV18 with TRBJ1-5; 8 bases are shared with TRBD1. CDR3 size: 15 residues. CDR1 KGHSH and CDR2 LQKENI come from the germline V gene. J was trimmed by 4 bases and V by 3 bases; bases with no gene match: 5. The CDR3 reads CASSPSGQDNQPQHF. DNA for the CDR3: TGTGCCAGCTCACCTTCGGGACAGGATAATCAGCCCCAGCATTTT.

The V and J genes are TRBV5-1 and TRBJ1-1; D uncertain. V lost 4 bases and J lost 4, with 11 bases in between. CDR1 and CDR2 from the germline V gene are SGHRS and YFSETQ. This CDR3 is built from 13 residues. The CDR3 loop reads CASSDQVGTEAFF. CDR3 coding DNA: TGCGCCAGCAGCGACCAGGTGGGCACTGAAGCTTTCTTT.

The chain recombines TRBV19 with TRBJ2-5; possible D gene TRBD2, 6 bases. Germline V lookup: CDR1 LNHDA, CDR2 SQIVND (reference sequence). The CDR3 has 14 amino acids. Trimming took off 8 bases at V and 0 bases at J, with 13 bases between the two ends. The CDR3 bases are TGTGCCAGTCGGCGGGACTCGAACCAAGAGACCCAGTACTTC. Translated: CASRRDSNQETQYF.

The chain is built from TRBV5-1 and TRBJ2-7; 8 bases are a match to TRBD2. Germline loops: CDR1 SGHRS, CDR2 YFSETQ. The CDR3 covers 16 residues. With V trimmed by 2 bases and J by 6 bases, 13 bases remained unmatched. CDR3 coding DNA: TGCGCCAGCAGCTTCCATAGCGGGGAGGGTCTGAGCGAGCAGTACTTC. Protein sequence: CASSFHSGEGLSEQYF. The full variable domain, rest sourced from reference TRBV5-1 and TRBJ2-7, is KAGVTQTPRYLIKTRGQQVTLSCSPISGHRSVSWYQQTPGQGLQFLFEYFSETQRNKGNFPGRFSGRQFSNSRSEMNVSTLELGDSALYLCASSFHSGEGLSEQYFGPGTRLTVT.

V gene TRBV28 combines with J gene TRBJ2-6; D gene ambiguous. This CDR3 has 16 residues. V gave up 8 bases and J gave up 4 bases, with 18 bases separating them. Per the germline V gene, CDR1 is MDHEN and CDR2 is SYDVKM. The CDR3 region is CASDNSAGTGANVLTF. The DNA for the CDR3 is TGTGCCAGCGACAACTCCGCAGGAACCGGGGCCAACGTCCTGACTTTC.

The chain employs TRBV19 and TRBJ2-7; 11 nucleotides match TRBD1. CDR3 length: 14 amino acids. After removal of 5 bases from V and 5 bases from J, the junction contained 5 bases not matched to a gene. From germline, CDR1 is LNHDA and CDR2 SQIVND (reference sequence). The CDR3 coding sequence is TGTGCCAGTAGTCCTCGGACAGGGGGCGACGAGCAGTACTTC. It yields the protein CASSPRTGGDEQYF.

This sequence joins TRBV19 and TRBJ2-2, with TRBD2 identical over 8 bases. The CDR3 runs 14 residues. CDR1 is LNHDA, CDR2 SQIVND, per germline (reference sequence). V gave up 6 bases and J gave up 5 bases; unmatched junction bases: 5. The CDR3 nucleotides read TGTGCCAGTAGCCGGGGGGGCGTAACCGGGGAGCTGTTTTTT. Its protein is CASSRGGVTGELFF.

The chain joins TRBV9 to TRBJ2-7; D unclear. Trimming stripped 0 bases from V and 0 bases from J, with 13 bases between. Germline-derived CDR1 and CDR2 are SGDLS and YYNGEE. The CDR3 totals 16 residues. The CDR3 DNA sequence: TGTGCCAGCAGCGTAGCTGCCGCTCCTAGCTCCTACGAGCAGTACTTC. Translated: CASSVAAAPSSYEQYF.

The chain employs TRBV11-2 and TRBJ2-2, with 11 bases identical to TRBD2. With V trimmed by 6 bases and J by 4 bases, 13 bases remained unmatched. The CDR3 extends over 18 amino acids. Per the germline V gene, CDR1 is SGHAT and CDR2 is FQNNGV. The CDR3 sequence: CASRPHLAGGSGTGELFF. Written as DNA, the CDR3 is TGTGCCAGCAGACCCCACCTAGCGGGAGGTTCGGGCACCGGGGAGCTGTTTTTT.

The V gene is TRBV6-5, the J gene TRBJ1-5, with TRBD1 identical over 8 bases. Germline CDR1 and CDR2: MNHEY and SVGAGI. V trimming: 2 bases; J trimming: 5 bases; junction bases outside the gene matches: 2. CDR3 length: 14 amino acids. The CDR3 protein is CASSYGQGDQPQHF. The CDR3 DNA is TGTGCCAGCAGTTACGGACAGGGTGATCAGCCCCAGCATTTT.

The chain recombines TRBV5-1 with TRBJ1-1; no reliable D call. Germline assignment: CDR1 SGHRS and CDR2 YFSETQ. The CDR3 has 14 residues. V was shortened by 4 bases and J by 1 base, with 11 bases between the two germline ends. The CDR3 region has the DNA TGCGCCAGCAGCCCGTTCGCAGGGAACACTGAAGCTTTCTTT. This translates into CASSPFAGNTEAFF.

The chain recombines TRBV7-9 with TRBJ1-2; TRBD1 might be the D (6 bases). The germline V and J ends were trimmed by 4 bases and 8 bases, with 14 bases remaining between them. Germline CDR1 reads SEHNR; CDR2 reads FQNEAQ (reference sequence). The CDR3 totals 13 residues. The CDR3 reads CASSSHRDDGYTF. CDR3 DNA sequence: TGTGCCAGCAGCTCCCACAGGGATGACGGCTACACCTTC.

The J gene is TRBJ2-1, the V gene TRBV20-1; no reliable D call. The CDR3 extends over 11 amino acids. Trimming left V 5 bases short and J 5 bases short, with 7 bases between. The V gene's germline CDR1 is DFQATT and CDR2 SNEGSKA (reference sequence). In DNA form, the CDR3 reads TGCAGTGCTCGCCAGAACAATGAGCAGTTCTTC. As protein: CSARQNNEQFF.

The chain employs TRBV2 and TRBJ2-7, with TRBD1 as a possible D gene (6 bases). Trimming removed 5 bases at V and 3 bases at J, with 11 bases between. The germline gives CDR1 SNHLY, CDR2 FYNNEI. There are 13 residues in the CDR3. For the CDR3, the DNA is TGTGCCAGCAGTCGGCAGGGGCTCTACGAGCAGTACTTC. This encodes CASSRQGLYEQYF.

DNA of the CDR3: TGCAGTGCTAACCCTGGCGAAAAACTGTTTTTT. Protein sequence: CSANPGEKLFF. J is TRBJ1-4 and V is TRBV20-1, with D unresolved. There are 11 residues in the CDR3. Trimming took off 4 bases at V and 8 bases at J, with 8 bases between the two ends. CDR1 DFQATT and CDR2 SNEGSKA come from the germline V gene (reference sequence).

To note about this clone: Likely a read error: the CDR3 ends without its conserved phenylalanine or tryptophan. This chain connects TRBV7-2 to TRBJ2-7, with D perhaps matching TRBD2 (5 bases). The V end lost 4 bases, the J end lost 2 bases, and 9 bases lay between the germline ends. CDR1 SGHTA and CDR2 FQGNSA come from the germline V gene. CDR3 length: 13 amino acids. The CDR3 DNA reads TGTGCCAGCAGCTCCCCGGAGGCCTACGAGCAGTACCTC. Residues: CASSSPEAYEQYL.

This rearrangement joins TRBV7-2 to TRBJ2-5, with D perhaps matching TRBD2 (5 bases). The CDR3 contains 13 residues. Trimming pared 1 base from V and 5 bases from J, leaving 8 bases between. Germline loops: CDR1 SGHTA, CDR2 FQGNSA. The CDR3 sequence: CASSLGRGETQYF. The DNA of the CDR3 is TGTGCCAGCAGCTTAGGCAGAGGGGAGACCCAGTACTTC.

The rearrangement uses TRBV11-2 and TRBJ2-5; weak D call: TRBD1 (5 bases). V was clipped by 8 bases and J by 3 bases, with 16 bases between them. CDR3 length: 14 amino acids. The V gene's germline CDR1 is SGHAT and CDR2 FQNNGV. Here the CDR3 reads CASGARWGKETQYF. The CDR3 DNA reads TGTGCCAGCGGAGCGCGGTGGGGCAAAGAGACCCAGTACTTC. The complete variable domain, with remaining parts taken from reference TRBV11-2 and TRBJ2-5, reads EAGVAQSPRYKIIEKRQSVAFWCNPISGHATLYWYQQILGQGPKLLIQFQNNGVVDDSQLPKDRFSAERLKGVDSTLKIQPAKLEDSAVYLCASGARWGKETQYFGPGTRLLVL.